This T cell receptor (beta chain) came from a study of T cells in Graves' hyperthyroidism and ophthalmopathy. V dropped 6 bases and J dropped 4 bases, with 13 bases sitting between them. This CDR3 contains 14 residues. Germline V CDR1 and CDR2: MNHNS, SASEGT. Notes on the study in general: Also found in blood were most expanded thyroid clonotypes above 0.001.

Using RNA transcripts as the source, TCR beta CDR3 regions were amplified. First-round RT-PCR with HTBI primers amplified the TCR CDR3 region. MiXCR, applied by TCRdb to the multiplex PCR reads, yields one record per CDR3 protein. The data show around 350,000 distinct CDR3 sequences, with roughly 19% seen just once and about 4% held by the top ten. Ten or more counts support this clonotype. Its antigen is unknown. V usage is TRBV6-1 and J usage is TRBJ1-3; D not resolved. Sequencing input: blood. This TCR was sampled from a woman in her late teens or twenties with Graves' hyperthyroidism. The CDR3 sequence is CASSPEGPGNTIYF. The CDR3 nucleotides are TGTGCCAGCAGCCCCGAAGGACCCGGAAACACCATATATTTT.